The text below deals with one T cell receptor (beta chain). These data originate in a study of blood T cell repertoires in COVID-19. Germline assignment: CDR1 SEHNR and CDR2 FQNEAQ (reference sequence). This CDR3 is 15 amino acids long. Between the trimmed V and J ends, which lost 5 bases and 1 base, there was a span of 14 bases. Only in-frame clones appear in the TCRdb table, and some are missing; sequencing was by immunoSEQ multiplex PCR. Altogether tens of thousands of clones are present, almost 80% being singletons, with the ten largest covering 16%. The receptor was isolated from a human donor in a cohort sampled during active COVID-19. The sample comprised peripheral blood. The chain is built from TRBV7-9 and TRBJ1-1, with a tentative D call TRBD1 (5 bases). The CDR3 bases are TGTGCCAGCAGCCTCTGGCAGACAGCGAACACTGAAGCTTTCTTT. Translated, it gives CASSLWQTANTEAFF.